The rows below give T cell receptor beta chains drawn from one sample of a study of cytomegalovirus exposure and HLA in healthy donors. Sequencing used immunoSEQ multiplex PCR; TCRdb keeps in-frame clones, though not all of them. The sample holds 140,000 or so clones; about four fifths are singletons and the top ten take about 5%. The sample taken for sequencing was PBMCs. All receptors come from a man between 35 and 55 years old in good health and CMV-seronegative. Both conserved end residues are trimmed from each CDR3.

>TRBJ1-1|TRBV29-1
SVERDITEAF
>TRBJ1-5|TRBV2
ATSGFNQPQH
>TRBJ2-7|TRBV11-3
ASSLTSDREQY
>TRBJ2-2|TRBV15
ATSTGTSGAGELF
>TRBJ2-1|TRBV27
ASSRQRTGGYNEQF
>TRBJ2-7|TRBV6-5
ASSSTGFPYEQY
>TRBJ1-5|TRBV7-8
ASRVTGILGNQPQH
>TRBJ2-2|TRBV15
ATSAGRQGGFTGELF
>TRBJ2-7|TRBV5-4
ASSLPGTGVHEQY
>TRBJ1-1|TRBV15
ATSIPLGQGGTEAF
>TRBJ1-1|TRBV6-1
ASSEGRGTEAF
>TRBJ1-4|TRBV15
ATSRDGGYGEKLF
>TRBJ1-1|TRBV19
ASSMGLLNTEAF
>TRBJ1-2|TRBV28
ASSLPVWGYT
>TRBJ2-1|TRBV5-1
ASSPGTGSSSYNEQF
>TRBJ1-1|TRBV7-8
ASSLGRQGGTEAF
>TRBJ1-2|TRBV19
ASGPAGYSYT
>TRBJ1-2|TRBV5-1
ASSDQAVNYGYT
>TRBJ2-3|TRBV5-6
ASSTRQEITDTQY
>TRBJ1-4|TRBV7-9
ASSLVGDPTNEKLF
>TRBJ1-1|TRBV5-4
ASSSQGAVGTEAF
>TRBJ2-2|TRBV6-6
ASRVLGDTGELF
>TRBJ2-2|TRBV10-1
ASSVDREILANTGELF
>NA|TRBV6-5
ASSSSSGGERYEQY
>TRBJ1-4|TRBV7-9
ASSFPTGGEKLF
>TRBJ2-5|TRBV7-2
ASSPRGGALETQY
>TRBJ1-2|TRBV2
ASSEMGDGYT
>TRBJ2-2|TRBV7-9
ASSLFSGGNTGELF
>TRBJ1-1|TRBV18
ASSLAGTGEAF
>TRBJ1-4|TRBV9
ASSLGTVDGKLF
>TRBJ1-4|TRBV19
ASSIGGTGDEKLF
>TRBJ1-1|TRBV29-1
SASRGMNTEAF
>TRBJ2-3|TRBV18
ASSPFKVTESTDTQY
>TRBJ1-2|TRBV19
ASLDRADQGYT
>TRBJ2-5|TRBV25-1
ASSEAGKETQY
>TRBJ2-7|TRBV27
ASSLLRTGKSYEQY
>TRBJ2-3|TRBV9
ASSDRQGEETDTQY
>TRBJ2-5|TRBV7-7
ASSVGQGARETQY
>TRBJ2-7|TRBV6-5
ASSRPGGYYEQY
>TRBJ2-2|TRBV10-3
AISEPGQGTTGELF
>TRBJ2-2|TRBV7-9
ASSLIGRTKTGELF
>TRBJ1-1|TRBV14
ASSPNQFIQGPNTEAF
>TRBJ1-4|TRBV9
ASSVDGGGGNEKLF
>TRBJ1-4|TRBV2
ASRATGVTNEKLF
>TRBJ1-3|TRBV5-1
ASSSGQSSGNTIY
>TRBJ2-7|TRBV6-5
ASTEDRGLNEQY